The rows below give T cell receptor beta chains drawn from one sample of a study of identical twins. TCRdb redid the calling of the 5' RACE reads with MiXCR, one entry per CDR3 protein. The sample contains some 500,000 distinct CDR3 sequences, roughly an eighth of which appear only once. These data were also filed under a second study, of yellow fever vaccine responses in identical twins.

The sequencing input was CD4+ T cells sorted from blood. The receptors stem from a woman aged 18-29 years in good health. CDR3s include the opening cysteine and the closing phenylalanine or tryptophan. Each record gives: CDR3 protein, CDR3 DNA, V gene, D gene, J gene, clone size. A D gene is named only where the DNA matches it firmly. The size entry is marked missing in some rows and otherwise reads once, few, many or a size class.

cdr3_aa: CASSVQGWSSEAFF
cdr3_nt: TGTGCCAGCAGTGTACAGGGATGGTCTTCTGAAGCTTTCTTT
v_call: TRBV27
d_call: -
j_call: TRBJ1-1
clone_size: few

cdr3_aa: CASSQDGVGSYEQYF
cdr3_nt: TGCGCCAGCAGCCAAGATGGGGTGGGCTCCTACGAGCAGTACTTC
v_call: TRBV4-3
d_call: -
j_call: TRBJ2-7
clone_size: -

cdr3_aa: CASRSGQGLEQYF
cdr3_nt: TGTGCCAGCAGATCGGGACAGGGGCTAGAGCAGTACTTC
v_call: TRBV2
d_call: TRBD1
j_call: TRBJ2-7
clone_size: -

cdr3_aa: CASSLKGSVYGYTF
cdr3_nt: TGTGCCAGCAGTTTAAAGGGGTCGGTCTATGGCTACACCTTC
v_call: TRBV3-1
d_call: -
j_call: TRBJ1-2
clone_size: few

cdr3_aa: CRVEPRTGAADTQYF
cdr3_nt: TGCAGAGTTGAACCCCGGACAGGGGCCGCGGATACGCAGTATTTT
v_call: TRBV29-1
d_call: TRBD1
j_call: TRBJ2-3
clone_size: few

cdr3_aa: CASSQDRVAYNEQFF
cdr3_nt: TGCGCCAGCAGCCAAGATCGAGTAGCCTACAATGAGCAGTTCTTC
v_call: TRBV4-3
d_call: -
j_call: TRBJ2-1
clone_size: many

cdr3_aa: CASSLGLGRTDTQYF
cdr3_nt: TGCGCCAGCAGCTTGGGGCTGGGGCGCACAGATACGCAGTATTTT
v_call: TRBV5-1
d_call: -
j_call: TRBJ2-3
clone_size: -

cdr3_aa: CASRKTGAPGSKNYGYTF
cdr3_nt: TGTGCCAGCAGAAAGACAGGGGCCCCAGGGTCCAAGAACTATGGCTACACCTTC
v_call: TRBV2
d_call: TRBD1
j_call: TRBJ1-2
clone_size: -

cdr3_aa: CSAGPLLRGYGYTF
cdr3_nt: TGCAGCGCCGGACCGCTCCTACGGGGCTATGGCTACACCTTC
v_call: TRBV29-1
d_call: -
j_call: TRBJ1-2
clone_size: many

cdr3_aa: CAGRSGGAYNEQFF
cdr3_nt: TGTGCCGGAAGAAGCGGGGGGGCGTACAATGAGCAGTTCTTC
v_call: TRBV7-9
d_call: TRBD2
j_call: TRBJ2-1
clone_size: -

cdr3_aa: CASSYGSGSRQETQYF
cdr3_nt: TGTGCCAGCAGTTATGGCAGCGGGAGTAGGCAAGAGACCCAGTACTTC
v_call: TRBV6-2/TRBV6-3
d_call: TRBD2
j_call: TRBJ2-5
clone_size: few

cdr3_aa: CSARVLADSWNEQFF
cdr3_nt: TGCAGTGCTAGAGTCCTAGCGGACTCGTGGAATGAGCAGTTCTTC
v_call: TRBV20-1
d_call: TRBD2
j_call: TRBJ2-1
clone_size: -

cdr3_aa: CASSLREALSSYEQYF
cdr3_nt: TGCGCCAGCAGCTTGCGTGAGGCTTTGAGCTCCTACGAGCAGTACTTC
v_call: TRBV5-1
d_call: -
j_call: TRBJ2-7
clone_size: few

cdr3_aa: CASNFGQSVLNYGYTF
cdr3_nt: TGTGCCAGCAACTTCGGACAGAGTGTCCTTAACTATGGCTACACCTTC
v_call: TRBV12-3/TRBV12-4
d_call: -
j_call: TRBJ1-2
clone_size: -

cdr3_aa: CTVSEVSGGVTDTQYF
cdr3_nt: TGCACCGTATCAGAGGTTAGCGGGGGCGTGACAGATACGCAGTATTTT
v_call: TRBV29-1
d_call: TRBD2
j_call: TRBJ2-3
clone_size: -

cdr3_aa: CASSLAGGREAFF
cdr3_nt: TGTGCCAGCAGCCTTGCTGGGGGGCGGGAAGCTTTCTTT
v_call: TRBV7-2
d_call: -
j_call: TRBJ1-1
clone_size: many

cdr3_aa: CASSDNRDRGLSDSPLHF
cdr3_nt: TGCGCCAGCAGCGATAACCGGGACAGGGGGCTCTCGGATTCACCCCTCCACTTT
v_call: TRBV5-1
d_call: TRBD1
j_call: TRBJ1-6
clone_size: once

cdr3_aa: CASRYGTRSYEQFF
cdr3_nt: TGTGCCAGCAGGTACGGGACTAGGTCATATGAGCAGTTCTTC
v_call: TRBV6-2/TRBV6-3
d_call: TRBD2
j_call: TRBJ2-1
clone_size: few

cdr3_aa: CASSRTRGDTQYF
cdr3_nt: TGTGCCAGCAGCCGCACGAGGGGAGATACGCAGTATTTT
v_call: TRBV6-1
d_call: -
j_call: TRBJ2-3
clone_size: few

cdr3_aa: CSARTGSNTDTQYF
cdr3_nt: TGCAGTGCTAGAACAGGGTCGAACACAGATACGCAGTATTTT
v_call: TRBV20-1
d_call: -
j_call: TRBJ2-3
clone_size: many

cdr3_aa: CASREGTGAYLYEQYF
cdr3_nt: TGTGCCAGCAGAGAGGGGACAGGGGCGTACCTTTACGAGCAGTACTTC
v_call: TRBV27
d_call: TRBD1
j_call: TRBJ2-7
clone_size: few

cdr3_aa: CSVDRGHDGYTF
cdr3_nt: TGCAGCGTTGACAGGGGGCACGACGGCTACACCTTC
v_call: TRBV29-1
d_call: TRBD1
j_call: TRBJ1-2
clone_size: -

cdr3_aa: CASSQGREGFREQYF
cdr3_nt: TGTGCCAGCAGCCAGGGGCGGGAGGGCTTTCGCGAGCAGTACTTC
v_call: TRBV6-1
d_call: TRBD2
j_call: TRBJ2-7
clone_size: few

cdr3_aa: CSARAGGVADTQYF
cdr3_nt: TGCAGTGCTAGAGCGGGGGGGGTGGCAGATACGCAGTATTTT
v_call: TRBV20-1
d_call: TRBD2
j_call: TRBJ2-3
clone_size: -

cdr3_aa: CSARGQGISSYEQYF
cdr3_nt: TGCAGTGCTAGAGGCCAAGGGATATCCTCCTACGAGCAGTACTTC
v_call: TRBV20-1
d_call: -
j_call: TRBJ2-7
clone_size: few

cdr3_aa: CSARDFSSGYEQYF
cdr3_nt: TGCAGTGCTAGAGATTTTTCTAGCGGCTACGAGCAGTACTTC
v_call: TRBV20-1
d_call: TRBD2
j_call: TRBJ2-7
clone_size: few

cdr3_aa: CASSQDGLGGPSYEQYF
cdr3_nt: TGTGCCAGCAGCCAAGACGGTCTCGGGGGGCCCAGCTACGAGCAGTACTTC
v_call: TRBV14
d_call: -
j_call: TRBJ2-7
clone_size: few

cdr3_aa: CASSAFSGQGMVGYTF
cdr3_nt: TGTGCCAGCAGTGCCTTTTCTGGACAGGGGATGGTTGGCTACACCTTC
v_call: TRBV25-1
d_call: TRBD1
j_call: TRBJ1-2
clone_size: few

cdr3_aa: CASSLGLGGDTEAFF
cdr3_nt: TGCGCCAGCAGCTTGGGACTTGGGGGGGACACTGAAGCTTTCTTT
v_call: TRBV5-1
d_call: -
j_call: TRBJ1-1
clone_size: few

cdr3_aa: CSVDSGETQYF
cdr3_nt: TGCAGCGTCGACAGTGGTGAGACCCAGTACTTC
v_call: TRBV29-1
d_call: -
j_call: TRBJ2-5
clone_size: many

cdr3_aa: CASSQASGANYEQYF
cdr3_nt: TGTGCCAGCAGCCAAGCCTCCGGGGCCAACTACGAGCAGTACTTC
v_call: TRBV4-2
d_call: -
j_call: TRBJ2-7
clone_size: few

cdr3_aa: CSVGGAGGYTF
cdr3_nt: TGCAGCGTTGGCGGGGCTGGCGGCTACACCTTC
v_call: TRBV29-1
d_call: -
j_call: TRBJ1-2
clone_size: few

cdr3_aa: CASRSSGIPYEQYF
cdr3_nt: TGTGCAAGTCGCTCTAGCGGGATTCCTTACGAGCAGTACTTC
v_call: TRBV12-2
d_call: -
j_call: TRBJ2-7
clone_size: -

cdr3_aa: CATSRVGLPREQFF
cdr3_nt: TGTGCCACCAGCAGAGTAGGTTTACCCCGGGAGCAGTTCTTC
v_call: TRBV15
d_call: -
j_call: TRBJ2-1
clone_size: few

cdr3_aa: CASTPDIGTDTQYF
cdr3_nt: TGTGCCAGCACACCGGACATCGGCACAGATACGCAGTATTTT
v_call: TRBV6-1
d_call: -
j_call: TRBJ2-3
clone_size: few

cdr3_aa: CASSLDGYLTGELFF
cdr3_nt: TGCGCCAGCAGCCTGGACGGCTACCTGACCGGGGAGCTGTTTTTT
v_call: TRBV5-1
d_call: -
j_call: TRBJ2-2
clone_size: many

cdr3_aa: CASSLDGLSTDTQYF
cdr3_nt: TGTGCCAGCAGTTTAGACGGGTTGAGCACAGATACGCAGTATTTT
v_call: TRBV12-3/TRBV12-4
d_call: -
j_call: TRBJ2-3
clone_size: many